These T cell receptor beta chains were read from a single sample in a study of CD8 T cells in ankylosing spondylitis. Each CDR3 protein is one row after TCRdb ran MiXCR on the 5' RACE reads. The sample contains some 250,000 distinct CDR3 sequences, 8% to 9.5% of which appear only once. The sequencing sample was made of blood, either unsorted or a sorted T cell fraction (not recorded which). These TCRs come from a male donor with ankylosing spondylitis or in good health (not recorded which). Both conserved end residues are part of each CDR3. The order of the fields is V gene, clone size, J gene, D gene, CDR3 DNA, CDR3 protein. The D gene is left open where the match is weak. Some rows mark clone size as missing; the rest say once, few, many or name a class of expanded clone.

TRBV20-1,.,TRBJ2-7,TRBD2,TGCAGTGCTAGAGGAGAGGGACTAGCGGAGGAGCAGTACTTC,CSARGEGLAEEQYF
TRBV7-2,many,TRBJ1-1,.,TGTGCCAGCAGCCCCGGACCGCACATGAACACTGAAGCTTTCTTT,CASSPGPHMNTEAFF
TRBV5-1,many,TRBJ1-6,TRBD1,TGCGCCAGCAGTCCGACAGGGTCCACCCCGGGATCCTATAATTCACCCCTCCACTTT,CASSPTGSTPGSYNSPLHF
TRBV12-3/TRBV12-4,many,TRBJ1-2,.,TGTGCCAGCAGTTTACGGGGGTACTATGGCTACACCTTC,CASSLRGYYGYTF
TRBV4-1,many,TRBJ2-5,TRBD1,TGCGCCAGCAGCTCCCGACCACAGACAGGGAAAGAGACCCAGTACTTC,CASSSRPQTGKETQYF
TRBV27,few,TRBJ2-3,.,TGTGCCAGCAAATCCGGGTCCGGTAGGGGTACGCAGTATTTT,CASKSGSGRGTQYF
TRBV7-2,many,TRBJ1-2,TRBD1,TGTGCCAGCAGCTTAGGGCTTTATGAGACAGGGGAAAAATATGGCTACACCTTC,CASSLGLYETGEKYGYTF
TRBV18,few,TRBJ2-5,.,TGTGCCAGCTCACCCATTCCGGGACAAGCCCCTGGAGGAGAGACCCAGTACTTC,CASSPIPGQAPGGETQYF
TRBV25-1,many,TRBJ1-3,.,TGTGCCAGCAGTATGAGGGACACTTTCTCTGGAAACACCATATATTTT,CASSMRDTFSGNTIYF
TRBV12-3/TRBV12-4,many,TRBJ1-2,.,TGTGCCAGCAGTTTTGGAGGCTATGGCTACACCTTC,CASSFGGYGYTF
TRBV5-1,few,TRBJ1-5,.,TGCGCCAGCAGCCCCTCGGGAGATAGCAATCAGCCCCAGCATTTT,CASSPSGDSNQPQHF
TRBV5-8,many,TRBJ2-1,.,TGTGCCTGGGGGGGCCGTTACAATGAGCAGTTCTTC,CAWGGRYNEQFF
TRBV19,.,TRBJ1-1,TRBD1,TGTGCCAGTAGATCTCAGGGGGCAGCTGAAGCTTTCTTT,CASRSQGAAEAFF
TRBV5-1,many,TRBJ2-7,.,TGCGCCAGCAGCTTGGCCGGGTTGGCAGGGGCGAACTCCTACGAGCAGTACTTC,CASSLAGLAGANSYEQYF
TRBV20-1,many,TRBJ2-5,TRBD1,TGCAGTGCTTCCGACAGGGAAGAGACCCAGTACTTC,CSASDREETQYF
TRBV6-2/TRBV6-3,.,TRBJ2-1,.,TGTGCCAGCAGTTACATAGGGACTCGACCTTACAATGAGCAGTTCTTC,CASSYIGTRPYNEQFF
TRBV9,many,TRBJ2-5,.,TGTGCCAGCAGCGTAAGGGCGGGGTGGGAGACCCAGTACTTC,CASSVRAGWETQYF
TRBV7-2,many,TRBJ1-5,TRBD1,TGTGCCAGCAGCTTATCGGTGACAGGGGGGAATCAGCCCCAGCATTTT,CASSLSVTGGNQPQHF
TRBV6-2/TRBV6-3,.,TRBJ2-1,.,TGTGCCAGCAGTTACTACTTGGGTGAGCAGTTCTTC,CASSYYLGEQFF
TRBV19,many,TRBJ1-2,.,TGTGCCAGTAGTACGACCCCAGGGCATGGCTACACCTTC,CASSTTPGHGYTF
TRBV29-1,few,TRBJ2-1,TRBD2,TGCAGCTCTCCTGCGGCTAGCGGGTACAATGAGCAGTTCTTC,CSSPAASGYNEQFF
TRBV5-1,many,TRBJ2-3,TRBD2,TGCGCCAGCAGCTCCAAACTAGCGGGAGACACAGATACGCAGTATTTT,CASSSKLAGDTDTQYF
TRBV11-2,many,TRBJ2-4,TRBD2,TGTGCCAGCAGCCCTAGACTAGCGGGGGGTCAAAACATTCAGTACTTC,CASSPRLAGGQNIQYF
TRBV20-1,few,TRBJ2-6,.,TGCAGTGCTAGAGACCCCATGGGGGCCAACGTCCTGACTTTC,CSARDPMGANVLTF
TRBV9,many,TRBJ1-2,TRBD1,TGTGCCAGCAGCGGAGAGTCCGACAGGGGCTATGGCTATGGCTACACCTTC,CASSGESDRGYGYGYTF
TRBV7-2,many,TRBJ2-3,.,TGTGCCAGCAGCTTAGATTTGTACCTCACAGATACGCAGTATTTT,CASSLDLYLTDTQYF
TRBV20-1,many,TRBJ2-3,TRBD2,TGCAGTGCGCCCGGACTAGCGGGGCCAAGCACAGATACGCAGTATTTT,CSAPGLAGPSTDTQYF
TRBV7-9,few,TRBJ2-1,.,TGTGCCAGCAGTAACCTAAATGAGCAGTTCTTC,CASSNLNEQFF
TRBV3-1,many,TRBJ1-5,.,TGTGCCAGCAGCCAAGATGCCGGGATCCAGCATTTT,CASSQDAGIQHF
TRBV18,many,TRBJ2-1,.,TGTGCCAGCTCACGGGGGGAGTCCTACAATGAGCAGTTCTTC,CASSRGESYNEQFF
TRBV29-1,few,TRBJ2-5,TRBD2,TGCAGCGTTTCCGGGGGGCAAGAGACCCAGTACTTC,CSVSGGQETQYF
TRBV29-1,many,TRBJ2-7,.,TGCAGCGTAAGAGGGCAAAGCTACGAGCAGTACTTC,CSVRGQSYEQYF
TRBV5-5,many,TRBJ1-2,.,TGTGCCAGCAGCTTGGCCCAGGGAGACTATGGCTACACCTTC,CASSLAQGDYGYTF
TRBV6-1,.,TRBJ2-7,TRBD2,TGTGCCAGCAGGGGAGGGAATCGGGACGAGCAGTACTTC,CASRGGNRDEQYF
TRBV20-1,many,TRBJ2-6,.,TGCAGTGCTAGTCGGTCCAGCTCTGGGGCCAACGTCCTGACTTTC,CSASRSSSGANVLTF
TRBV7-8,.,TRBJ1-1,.,TGTGCCAGCAGCCCCCTCCCGATGAACACTGAAGCTTTCTTT,CASSPLPMNTEAFF
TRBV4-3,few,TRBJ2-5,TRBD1,TGCGCCAGCAGCCAAGACAGGGGGCCCCAAGAGACCCAGTACTTC,CASSQDRGPQETQYF
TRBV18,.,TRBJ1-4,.,TGTGCCAGCTCACCCTCAGGGTTTAATGAAAAACTGTTTTTT,CASSPSGFNEKLFF
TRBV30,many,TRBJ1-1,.,TGTGCCTGGTCGTGGGGACAGAACACTGAAGCTTTCTTT,CAWSWGQNTEAFF
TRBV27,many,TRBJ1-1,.,TGTGCCAGCACCTTCGGAGGGGAAGCTTTCTTT,CASTFGGEAFF
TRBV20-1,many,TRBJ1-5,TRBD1,TGCAGTGCCCGGGACAGGGCGTTCAATCAGCCCCAGCATTTT,CSARDRAFNQPQHF
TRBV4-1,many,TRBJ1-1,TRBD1,TGCGCCAGCAGCCAAGGGACAGGGGCGAACACTGAAGCTTTCTTT,CASSQGTGANTEAFF